What follows are 30 T cell receptor beta chains derived from one specimen sequenced in a study of cytotoxic CD8 clonotypes in ibrutinib-treated CLL. Repertoires were generated with immunoSEQ multiplex PCR, while TCRdb's copy carries only in-frame clones and drops some. The table includes 300,000 or so clones, 67% detected once. The specimen comprised PBMCs, sampled after 36 months of ibrutinib treatment. The receptors were sampled from a human donor with chronic lymphocytic leukemia.

This chain connects TRBV2 to TRBJ2-7; TRBD2 aligns across 14 bases. The V segment lost 10 bases and the J segment 5 bases; nucleotides outside the gene matches: 16. This CDR3 contains 17 residues. Germline loops: CDR1 SNHLY, CDR2 FYNNEI. In DNA form, the CDR3 reads TGTGCCACCAAACTGGGTCGGACTAGCGGGGGGACTCACGAGCAGTACTTC. Its translation is CATKLGRTSGGTHEQYF.

Notes on this clone: Additional DNA sequences in this sample encode the identical CDR3. This chain joins TRBV20-1 and TRBJ2-5; D uncertain. Germline CDR1 reads DFQATT; CDR2 reads SNEGSKA (reference sequence). The CDR3 length is 11 residues. V was trimmed by 1 base and J by 3 bases, leaving 3 bases between them. DNA of the CDR3: TGCAGTGCTAGAGGCGAAGAGACCCAGTACTTC. Translated, it gives CSARGEETQYF.

Only a few counts were recorded for this clone. J is TRBJ2-2 and V is TRBV27; no definite D call. With 0 bases removed from V and 7 bases from J, the gap between germline ends came to 3 bases. CDR3 length: 12 residues. The germline V gene encodes CDR1 MNHEY and CDR2 SMNVEV (reference sequence). As DNA, the CDR3 is TGTGCCAGCAGTTTATCGGTCGGGGAGCTGTTTTTT. This translates into CASSLSVGELFF.

The genes are TRBV7-2 and TRBJ2-5; perhaps TRBD2 as D (6 bases). From germline, CDR1 is SGHTA and CDR2 FQGNSA. The V end lost 0 bases, the J end lost 7 bases, and 12 bases lay between the germline ends. The CDR3 consists of 14 residues. CDR3 amino acids: CASSLAEVGLTQYF. DNA of the CDR3: TGTGCCAGCAGCTTAGCGGAGGTGGGACTGACCCAGTACTTC. The full variable domain, rest sourced from reference TRBV7-2 and TRBJ2-5, is GAGVSQSPSNKVTEKGKDVELRCDPISGHTALYWYRQSLGQGLEFLIYFQGNSAPDKSGLPSDRFSAERTGGSVSTLTIQRTQQEDSAVYLCASSLAEVGLTQYFGPGTRLLVL.

This chain connects TRBV6-1 to TRBJ1-5; D unclear. Deletions cut 8 bases from V and 0 bases from J, with 14 bases between. Per germline, CDR1 MNHNS and CDR2 SASEGT. The CDR3 loop spans 15 amino acids. CDR3 DNA sequence: TGTGCCAGCGATGAACGGCGATATAGCAATCAGCCCCAGCATTTT. Translated: CASDERRYSNQPQHF.

The chain joins TRBV10-3 to TRBJ1-2; D is perhaps TRBD1 (6 bases). V was trimmed by 10 bases and J by 6 bases, leaving 12 bases between them. Germline CDR1 and CDR2: ENHRY and SYGVKD. The CDR3 is 11 residues long. The CDR3 loop reads CATATGDGYTF. The CDR3 coding sequence is TGTGCCACAGCGACAGGTGATGGCTACACCTTC.

The genes are TRBV6-5 and TRBJ2-2; D remains unclear. The CDR3 has 15 residues. The germline gives CDR1 MNHEY, CDR2 SVGAGI. Trimming stripped 7 bases from V and 2 bases from J, with 14 bases between. CDR3 loop: CASTLLTPNTGELFF. The CDR3 nucleotides read TGTGCCAGCACCCTCTTGACACCTAACACCGGGGAGCTGTTTTTT.

The V gene is TRBV6-1, the J gene TRBJ2-1; D may be TRBD1 or TRBD2 (6 bases each). Trimming took 3 bases from V and 15 from J, leaving 9 bases between them. Germline lookup yields CDR1 MNHNS and CDR2 SASEGT. The CDR3 sequence is 10 residues long. CDR3 sequence reads: CASSDRGGFF. Written as DNA, the CDR3 is TGTGCCAGCAGTGACAGGGGAGGGTTCTTC.

The chain joins TRBV4-1 to TRBJ1-2, with 7 bases that match TRBD1. V was clipped by 1 base and J by 8 bases; unmatched bases: 13. CDR1 is MGHRA and CDR2 is YSYEKL in the germline V gene. The CDR3 sequence is 16 residues long. The CDR3 is CASSQVEAGGWVGYTF. The CDR3, as DNA: TGCGCCAGCAGCCAAGTGGAGGCAGGGGGATGGGTCGGCTACACCTTC.

For the CDR3, the DNA is TGTGCCAGCAGACCCCCTCGGAACACCGGGGAGCTGTTTTTT. It encodes CASRPPRNTGELFF. The chain recombines TRBV6-5 with TRBJ2-2, with D unclear. Germline assignment: CDR1 MNHEY and CDR2 SVGAGI. The CDR3 length is 14 residues. Trimming shortened V by 6 bases and J by 1 base, and 9 bases separated the two germline ends.

The chain combines TRBV10-2 with TRBJ2-3, with 8 nucleotides matching TRBD2. The CDR3 extends over 17 amino acids. Trimming removed 7 bases from V and 6 bases from J; junction bases left unmatched: 18. Per the germline V gene, CDR1 is WSHSY and CDR2 is SAAADI. The CDR3, as DNA: TGCGCCAGCAACCACCCCGGGACTAGAGGTGGTAGGGATACGCAGTATTTT. This codes for CASNHPGTRGGRDTQYF.

The chain employs TRBV28 and TRBJ1-2, with 8 nucleotides matching TRBD1. Per the germline V gene, CDR1 is MDHEN and CDR2 is SYDVKM. The CDR3 is 13 amino acids. V lost 7 bases and J lost 3; bases outside the gene matches: 4. CDR3: CASTQGQDYGYTF. In DNA, the CDR3 is TGTGCCAGCACACAGGGACAGGACTATGGCTACACCTTC.

The chain employs TRBV7-8 and TRBJ1-1, with a tentative D call TRBD1 (6 bases). V was shortened by 5 bases and J by 6 bases, with 19 bases between the two germline ends. CDR3 length equals 15 residues. Per germline, CDR1 SGHVS and CDR2 FQNEAQ. This chain's CDR3 is CASSPGARNNPEAFF. CDR3 nucleotide sequence: TGTGCCAGCAGCCCGGGGGCAAGGAACAACCCTGAAGCTTTCTTT.

The chain is built from TRBV6-1 and TRBJ1-2; D call uncertain. The CDR3 runs to 13 residues. Trimming took off 0 bases at V and 4 bases at J, with 6 bases between the two ends. Germline assignment: CDR1 MNHNS and CDR2 SASEGT. The CDR3 DNA follows: TGTGCCAGCAGTGAAGCGGTGGGCTATGGCTACACCTTC. It translates to CASSEAVGYGYTF.

Written as DNA, the CDR3 is TGTGCCAGCAGTGGATACACTGAAGCTTTCTTT. This sequence encodes CASSGYTEAFF. This rearrangement joins TRBV25-1 to TRBJ1-1; D not resolved. The V and J ends lost 4 bases and 3 bases respectively, with 3 bases between them. Germline CDR1 reads MGHDK; CDR2 reads SYGVNS. The CDR3 extends over 11 amino acids.

This clone was seen only a few times. The chain combines TRBV19 with TRBJ1-3; tentative D call: TRBD1 (5 bases). Germline V gives CDR1 LNHDA, CDR2 SQIVND (reference sequence). V gave up 8 bases and J gave up 1 base, with 12 bases separating them. This CDR3 region has 14 residues. The CDR3 spells CASWDRQSGNTIYF. CDR3 sequence (DNA): TGTGCCAGTTGGGACCGCCAATCTGGAAACACCATATATTTT.

This chain connects TRBV29-1 to TRBJ2-5; 10 nucleotides line up with TRBD2. The CDR3 is 17 residues long. With V trimmed by 8 bases and J by 1 base, 16 bases remained unmatched. Looked up from germline, CDR1 is SQVTM and CDR2 is ANQGSEA. CDR3 sequence (DNA): TGCAGCCCCCGGCCTTTCTTAGCGGGAGGCCCCCAAGAGACCCAGTACTTC. This encodes CSPRPFLAGGPQETQYF.

The table lists this clone with a few counts. The chain employs TRBV4-1 and TRBJ2-7, with 8 bases fitting TRBD2. Germline values: CDR1 MGHRA, CDR2 YSYEKL. The CDR3 is 13 residues long. V lost 8 bases and J lost 3; bases outside the gene matches: 6. CDR3 bases: TGCGCCAGCCGAAAGACTAGCGTCTACGAGCAGTACTTC. It is translated as CASRKTSVYEQYF.

The chain has TRBV25-1 and TRBJ1-2, with D unclear. Deletions cut 3 bases from V and 4 bases from J, with 9 bases between. The CDR3 consists of 13 residues. Germline V gene data show CDR1 as MGHDK and CDR2 as SYGVNS. DNA of the CDR3: TGTGCCAGCAGTGAGAGCAGGTTCTATGGCTACACCTTC. This codes for CASSESRFYGYTF.

The chain uses TRBV29-1 and TRBJ2-1, with no clear D. Looked up from germline, CDR1 is SQVTM and CDR2 is ANQGSEA. V was shortened by 5 bases and J by 6 bases, with 17 bases between the two germline ends. The CDR3 contains 14 residues. CDR3 protein: CSVPKLASSNEQFF. The CDR3 bases are TGCAGCGTTCCGAAGTTGGCTAGTTCCAATGAGCAGTTCTTC.

This sequence joins TRBV11-2 and TRBJ2-7; possible D gene TRBD2, 6 bases. Germline-derived CDR1 and CDR2 are SGHAT and FQNNGV. The CDR3 sequence is 16 residues long. Trimming removed 5 bases at V and 7 bases at J, with 24 bases between. This chain's CDR3 is CASSLISGAPIREQYF. As DNA, the CDR3 is TGTGCCAGCAGCCTGATATCGGGAGCCCCGATTCGGGAGCAGTACTTC.

This chain links TRBV9 with TRBJ1-2, with 8 bases fitting TRBD1. From germline, CDR1 is SGDLS and CDR2 YYNGEE. The CDR3 totals 14 residues. The junction had 5 bases not matched to a gene; V was cut back by 3 bases and J by 4 bases. The chain's CDR3 is CASSAQGAVYGYTF. The CDR3 DNA is TGTGCCAGCAGCGCCCAGGGGGCTGTCTATGGCTACACCTTC.

This clone was counted once. This chain links TRBV15 with TRBJ2-1; D is unresolved. The CDR3 is 13 residues long. Trimming took 0 bases from V and 10 from J, leaving 10 bases between them. Germline loops: CDR1 LNHNV, CDR2 YYDKDF (reference sequence). This CDR3 is CATSRDLLSEQFF. The CDR3 DNA reads as TGTGCCACCAGCAGAGATCTCCTGTCAGAGCAGTTCTTC.

This clone was counted between two and nine times. V usage is TRBV7-2 and J usage is TRBJ2-1, with D perhaps being TRBD1 or TRBD2 (5 bases each). Per germline, CDR1 SGHTA and CDR2 FQGNSA. Trimming shortened V by 4 bases and J by 7 bases, and 17 bases separated the two germline ends. This CDR3 contains 15 residues. The CDR3 bases are TGTGCCAGCAGCTACGGGACCCGTTTTACTAATGAGCAGTTCTTC. Its translation: CASSYGTRFTNEQFF.

J is TRBJ2-1 and V is TRBV29-1; D is ambiguous. Germline V gene lookup returns CDR1 SQVTM and CDR2 ANQGSEA. The CDR3 is 17 amino acids. V lost 0 bases to trimming and J lost 3 bases, with 18 bases between them. The CDR3 loop is CSVEEGRPWPHYNEQFF. CDR3 sequence (DNA): TGCAGCGTTGAAGAAGGACGGCCCTGGCCCCACTACAATGAGCAGTTCTTC.

This chain links TRBV11-2 with TRBJ2-1; 8 nucleotides line up with TRBD2. The germline CDR1 and CDR2 sequences are SGHAT and FQNNGV. Trimming took 5 bases from V and 2 from J; bases not matched to a gene: 8. The length of the CDR3 is 16 residues. CDR3 bases: TGTGCCAGCAGCCAATCCCGGGGGGGGGCCTACAATGAGCAGTTCTTC. As protein: CASSQSRGGAYNEQFF.

The sample holds a few counts of this clone. The V call is TRBV4-1, the J call TRBJ1-1, with D unclear. Germline values: CDR1 MGHRA, CDR2 YSYEKL. The CDR3 runs to 12 residues. V gave up 3 bases and J gave up 4 bases, with 6 bases separating them. CDR3 bases: TGCGCCAGCAGCCAGGAGTTCACTGAAGCTTTCTTT. It translates to CASSQEFTEAFF.

The chain links TRBV7-2 to TRBJ2-7; D not certain. This CDR3 has 14 residues. Between the trimmed V and J ends, which lost 5 bases and 7 bases, there was a span of 18 bases. Germline V lookup: CDR1 SGHTA, CDR2 FQGNSA. CDR3 bases: TGTGCCAGCAGCCCTACGTATGGGCCGCGAGAGCAGTACTTC. Amino acids: CASSPTYGPREQYF.

The chain recombines TRBV7-8 with TRBJ1-2; D not certain. The CDR3 consists of 13 residues. Trimming removed 1 base from V and 4 bases from J, with 7 bases in between. The germline CDR1 and CDR2 sequences are SGHVS and FQNEAQ. Written as DNA, the CDR3 is TGTGCCAGCAGCTTAGACGCCTTCTATGGCTACACCTTC. It yields the protein CASSLDAFYGYTF.

The chain employs TRBV19 and TRBJ2-7, with D possibly matching TRBD1 (6 bases). Between the trimmed V and J ends, which lost 4 bases and 4 bases, there was a span of 11 bases. This CDR3 is 13 amino acids long. CDR1 LNHDA and CDR2 SQIVND come from the germline V gene (reference sequence). The CDR3, as DNA: TGTGCCAGTAGTACCCGGGACACATACGAGCAGTACTTC. Its protein is CASSTRDTYEQYF.